The following is a T cell receptor (beta chain) sequence with its context. These data are taken from a study of T cell changes during pregnancy in multiple sclerosis. This CDR3 contains 13 residues. CDR1 is LNHDA, CDR2 SQIVND, per germline (reference sequence). The germline V and J ends were trimmed by 5 bases and 12 bases, with 19 bases remaining between them. Sequenced by immunoSEQ multiplex PCR; TCRdb stores in-frame clones only, minus some. The table records roughly 100,000 clones, about 90% of them present only once. This TCR was sampled from a female donor with multiple sclerosis, enrolled in a pregnancy study. The chain joins TRBV19 to TRBJ1-2; no definite D call. The sample consisted of peripheral blood, taken after pregnancy. CDR3 in amino acids: CASSSRERYVDTF. In DNA form, the CDR3 reads TGTGCCAGTAGTTCCCGGGAGCGGTATGTCGACACCTTC. Based on the CDR3 plus reference TRBV19 and TRBJ1-2, the full variable domain is DGGITQSPKYLFRKEGQNVTLSCEQNLNHDAMYWYRQDPGQGLRLIYYSQIVNDFQKGDIAEGYSVSREKKESFPLTVTSAQKNPTAFYLCASSSRERYVDTFGSGTRLTVV.